What follows are 2 T cell receptor beta chains derived from one specimen sequenced in a study (dated by TCRdb to about 2016). Receptor amplification or capture employed RT-PCR. Sequencing relied on an Illumina MiSeq. TCRdb reanalyzed the raw reads on its own, using fastp at Q25 for trimming and MiXCR for clone calling, and kept in-frame beta chains. Every entry covers one CDR3 protein and lists the most common genes and DNA from its rows. The sample includes about 680,000 distinct CDR3 sequences, with approximately 15% observed a single time. The ten largest clones take up 3.6% of the sample. Sample: memory CD4+ T cells from blood. These receptors all stem from a female donor in good health, serving as a healthy control.

This chain joins TRBV7-2 and TRBJ1-4; tentative D call: TRBD1 (5 bases). This CDR3 comprises 16 residues. Germline CDR1 SGHTA, CDR2 FQGNSA. The V gene lost 3 bases and the J gene lost 3 bases, with 14 bases spanning the gap. The CDR3, as DNA: TGTGCCAGCAGCTTGGGGGGGGTGCGGGCTAATGAAAAACTGTTTTTT. Translating gives CASSLGGVRANEKLFF.

The chain recombines TRBV10-1 with TRBJ2-7; D is possibly TRBD1 (5 bases). The CDR3 runs to 17 residues. The germline V gene has CDR1 WNHNN and CDR2 SYGVQD (reference sequence). V shed 6 bases and J shed 3 bases, with 24 bases lying between them. CDR3 DNA sequence: TGCGCCAGCAGAAGGGGTGGCCCATACACAAAACTCTACGAGCAGTACTTC. Protein sequence: CASRRGGPYTKLYEQYF.